A selection of T cell receptor beta chains follows, all from one sample in a study of T cell changes during pregnancy in multiple sclerosis. This table comes from immunoSEQ multiplex PCR, and its TCRdb copy is limited to in-frame clones, with some not included. The data contain approximately 48,000 clones, 90% of them singletons. This sample comprised CD8+ T cells from peripheral blood mononuclear cells, obtained before pregnancy. These TCRs come from a female donor with multiple sclerosis, enrolled in a pregnancy study. The CDR3 runs from the conserved cysteine through the conserved F or W. A D gene is named only where the DNA matches it firmly. Not every row has a clone size; where given, it reads once, few, many or a size class.

j_call d_call clone_size v_call cdr3_aa cdr3_nt
TRBJ2-3 NA once TRBV5-1 CASSLEGRGADTQYF TGCGCCAGCAGCTTGGAGGGCAGGGGCGCAGATACGCAGTATTTT
TRBJ1-1 NA NA TRBV6-5 CASSYSSGSRTEAFF TGTGCCAGCAGTTACTCGAGTGGGTCTAGGACTGAAGCTTTCTTT
TRBJ2-6 NA once TRBV7-9 CASSRPGDSGANVLTF TGTGCCAGCAGCCGTCCCGGGGACTCTGGGGCCAACGTCCTGACTTTC
TRBJ2-3 NA NA TRBV7-9 CASSVHQGPSTDTQYF TGTGCCAGCAGCGTTCACCAGGGCCCTAGCACAGATACGCAGTATTTT
TRBJ2-1 TRBD2 NA TRBV9 CASSVEGLAGGKEQFF TGTGCCAGCAGCGTAGAGGGACTAGCGGGGGGTAAAGAGCAGTTCTTC
TRBJ1-2 TRBD1 NA TRBV4-1 CASSHLGQAKSGYTF TGCGCCAGCAGCCACCTGGGACAGGCAAAGAGCGGCTACACCTTC
TRBJ2-7 TRBD2 NA TRBV11-2 CASSFSGGSYEQYF TGTGCCAGCAGCTTTAGCGGGGGGTCCTACGAGCAGTACTTC
TRBJ2-1 TRBD1 medium-sized TRBV4-3 CASSQAGTGEAYNEQFF TGCGCCAGCAGCCAGGCCGGGACAGGGGAAGCCTACAATGAGCAGTTCTTC
TRBJ1-4 NA NA TRBV4-1 CASSQLEGLPGLFNEKLFF TGCGCCAGCAGCCAACTGGAGGGTTTGCCCGGGCTCTTTAATGAAAAACTGTTTTTT
TRBJ1-5 TRBD1 few TRBV29-1 CSARTGDYQPQHF TGCAGCGCCCGGACAGGGGATTATCAGCCCCAGCATTTT
TRBJ1-2 TRBD1 NA TRBV6-1 CASGGQGSGYTF TGTGCCAGCGGGGGACAGGGAAGCGGCTACACCTTC
TRBJ2-7 NA NA TRBV19 CASSGQLYEQYF TGTGCCAGTAGTGGGCAACTCTACGAGCAGTACTTC
TRBJ2-7 NA NA TRBV6-1 CASTDGGGEQYF TGTGCCAGCACCGACGGGGGAGGCGAGCAGTACTTC
TRBJ2-1 TRBD2 NA TRBV19 CASILSGGVFAEQFF TGTGCCAGTATTCTTAGCGGGGGGGTATTTGCTGAGCAGTTCTTC
TRBJ2-1 NA NA TRBV7-2 CASSLGTQGPYNEQFF TGTGCCAGCAGCTTAGGAACGCAGGGGCCGTACAATGAGCAGTTCTTC
TRBJ1-1 NA NA TRBV4-3 CASSQDFPAGAFF TGCGCCAGCAGCCAAGACTTCCCAGCCGGGGCTTTCTTT
TRBJ2-5 TRBD2 NA TRBV9 CASSPGLAGEETQYF TGTGCCAGCAGCCCGGGACTAGCGGGTGAAGAGACCCAGTACTTC
TRBJ2-7 NA NA TRBV5-6 CASSSPRNEQYF TGTGCCAGCAGCTCCCCTAGGAACGAGCAGTACTTC
TRBJ1-4 NA NA TRBV7-2 CASSPGPLGAANEKLFF TGTGCCAGCAGCCCAGGGCCCCTTGGGGCGGCTAATGAAAAACTGTTTTTT
TRBJ2-3 TRBD2 NA TRBV6-1 CASSEGSGGALDTQYF TGTGCCAGCAGTGAAGGTAGCGGGGGGGCCCTGGATACGCAGTATTTT
TRBJ1-1 NA NA TRBV6-6 CASTTTGSRGPEAFF TGTGCCAGCACCACGACAGGTAGCCGGGGTCCTGAAGCTTTCTTT
TRBJ1-4 NA few TRBV13 CASSPRVSNEKLFF TGTGCCAGCAGCCCGAGGGTTTCCAATGAAAAACTGTTTTTT
TRBJ2-1 NA NA TRBV7-2 CASSFYSHGAYNEQFF TGTGCCAGCAGCTTTTACTCCCACGGGGCCTACAATGAGCAGTTCTTC
TRBJ2-5 NA NA TRBV6-5 CASSSLQETQYF TGTGCCAGCAGTTCACTTCAAGAGACCCAGTACTTC
TRBJ2-1 TRBD2 NA TRBV27 CASSRAGLASYNEQFF TGTGCCAGCAGCCGGGCCGGACTAGCTTCCTACAATGAGCAGTTCTTC
TRBJ2-7 TRBD2 NA TRBV18 CASSPWTGGDYEQYF TGTGCCAGCTCACCCTGGACGGGGGGAGACTACGAGCAGTACTTC
TRBJ2-2 TRBD1 NA TRBV7-9 CASSLRTGYTGELFF TGTGCCAGCAGCTTAAGGACAGGATACACCGGGGAGCTGTTTTTT
TRBJ1-5 TRBD1 NA TRBV19 CASAGGFGNQPQHF TGTGCCAGTGCAGGGGGGTTCGGCAATCAGCCCCAGCATTTT
TRBJ1-2 NA NA TRBV11-2 CASSLLPGNYGYTF TGTGCCAGCAGCTTACTCCCAGGGAACTATGGCTACACCTTC